These 6 T cell receptor beta chains came from one sample sequenced in a study of regulatory T cells in long-lasting Graves disease. iRepertoire HTBI primers and Arm-PCR of CDR3 regions built TCR beta libraries. From the multiplex PCR reads, TCRdb called clonotypes with MiXCR, one entry per CDR3 protein. Of about 220,000 distinct CDR3 sequences in the sample, roughly 19% are singletons; the top ten hold over 9.5%. Sample time point: newly diagnosed GD, antithyroid drugs for less than 3 months. There was RNA extracted from PBMCs, and the TCR library was made from it. Another study also made use of these data, one on T cells in Graves' hyperthyroidism and ophthalmopathy.

The sequencing here drew on peripheral blood mononuclear cells (PBMCs), taken at new diagnosis, from a patient treated with antithyroid drugs. These receptor sequences come from a woman in her thirties with Graves disease.

The V call is TRBV11-2, the J call TRBJ2-3; D is undetermined. Germline CDR1 reads SGHAT; CDR2 reads FQNNGV. Trimming took 4 bases from V and 1 from J, leaving 15 bases between them. CDR3 length: 16 residues. This CDR3 is CASSSLTRTGTDTQYF. Here the CDR3 DNA reads TGTGCCAGCAGCTCCCTGACTCGGACCGGCACAGATACGCAGTATTTT.

This clonotype has at least ten counts. This rearrangement joins TRBV7-9 to TRBJ2-1; perhaps TRBD2 as D (6 bases). The CDR3 sequence is 13 residues long. The ends were cut back, 5 bases at V and 8 bases at J, with 13 bases in the middle. CDR1 SEHNR and CDR2 FQNEAQ come from the germline V gene (reference sequence). DNA of the CDR3: TGTGCCAGCAGCCCAGGAGGGGCCCATGAGCAGTTCTTC. Translating gives CASSPGGAHEQFF.

Comments on this clonotype: A much larger clone sits a single nucleotide away, making a read error possible. The chain links TRBV18 to TRBJ2-3; 7 bases fit TRBD2. This CDR3 region has 15 residues. Germline CDR1 is KGHSH and CDR2 is LQKENI. The CDR3 region has the DNA TGTACCAGCTCACCACGGCGCGGGGGAACAGATACGCAGTATTTT. Translated: CTSSPRRGGTDTQYF.

Remarks on this clonotype: One end of the junction fails to match germline, which may point to a read error. The V and J genes are TRBV18 and TRBJ1-2, with a possible D match to TRBD1 (5 bases). The CDR3 spans 17 residues. CDR1 and CDR2 (germline): KGHSH, LQKENI. CDR3 DNA sequence: TGTGCCAGCCCACCCCTCAGGGCACAGAGCAAGGACTATGGCTACACATTC. This translates into CASPPLRAQSKDYGYTF.

Turning to this clonotype: At one boundary the junction diverges from the germline segment, which might be a read error. The chain is built from TRBV14 and TRBJ2-7; perhaps TRBD2 as D (5 bases). The germline V gene has CDR1 SGHDN and CDR2 FVKESK. CDR3 length equals 14 residues. The CDR3 here is CASSARAWSYGQYF. CDR3 DNA: TGTGCCAGCAGCGCGAGGGCTTGGTCCTACGGGCAGTACTTC.

The sample holds one count of this clonotype. A much larger clone sits a single nucleotide away, making a read error possible. J is TRBJ2-3 and V is TRBV4-1; 7 bases are shared with TRBD1. The germline V gene has CDR1 MGHRA and CDR2 YSYEKL. The CDR3 contains 16 residues. CDR3 in amino acids: CASSSRTGSRTDTQYF. The CDR3 region has the DNA TGTGCCAGCAGCTCACGGACAGGAAGTCGCACAGATACGCAGTATTTT.